The 5 T cell receptor beta chains below all came from one sample that was sequenced in a study of T cell responses to AZD1222 COVID-19 vaccine. Clones were read by immunoSEQ multiplex PCR, and TCRdb kept only the in-frame ones, dropping some. Seen here are roughly 150,000 clones, roughly nine tenths observed once, and the top ten hold less than 1.5%. Sample: peripheral blood, taken 28 days after the second AZD1222 dose. The receptors here all came from an adult who received the AZD1222 COVID-19 vaccine.

This chain connects TRBV19 to TRBJ1-5; no definite D call. The CDR3 totals 14 residues. V was cut by 5 bases and J by 3 bases, with 11 bases left in between. Per germline, CDR1 LNHDA and CDR2 SQIVND (reference sequence). DNA for the CDR3: TGTGCCAGTAGTCCCTCAGCCTCCAATCAGCCCCAGCATTTT. It specifies CASSPSASNQPQHF.

Only a few counts were recorded for this clone. V and J are TRBV4-3 and TRBJ2-6; D gene unclear. The CDR3 is 16 residues long. The V gene's germline CDR1 is LGHNA and CDR2 YSLEER. The V and J ends lost 1 base and 0 bases respectively, with 7 bases between them. The CDR3 coding sequence is TGCGCCAGCAGCCAAGTCTCCTACTCTGGGGCCAACGTCCTGACTTTC. It is translated as CASSQVSYSGANVLTF.

The V call is TRBV27, the J call TRBJ2-7, with TRBD1 as a possible D gene (5 bases). Germline V lookup: CDR1 MNHEY, CDR2 SMNVEV (reference sequence). V dropped 3 bases and J dropped 4 bases, with 13 bases sitting between them. This CDR3 comprises 14 residues. The CDR3 loop reads CASSFYSQDYEQYF. CDR3 DNA: TGTGCCAGCAGTTTCTATTCACAGGATTACGAGCAGTACTTC.

The chain employs TRBV6-5 and TRBJ2-7; D gene ambiguous. Per the germline V gene, CDR1 is MNHEY and CDR2 is SVGAGI. The V end was cut by 4 bases, the J end by 6 bases, with 10 bases between. This CDR3 spans 12 amino acids. Written as DNA, the CDR3 is TGTGCCAGCAGTTCAGAGTGGGGCGAGCAGTACTTC. Its protein product is CASSSEWGEQYF.

CDR3 region: CASSLGGGSTDTQYF. In nucleotides, the CDR3 is TGTGCCAGCAGCTTAGGCGGCGGTAGCACAGATACGCAGTATTTT. The V call is TRBV13, the J call TRBJ2-3; no definite D call. Germline V CDR1 and CDR2: PRHDT, FYEKMQ (reference sequence). This CDR3 is built from 15 residues. V was clipped by 0 bases and J by 0 bases, with 7 bases between them.